This is a list of T cell receptor beta chains from one sample in a study of blood T cell repertoires in COVID-19. Profiled with immunoSEQ multiplex PCR; TCRdb holds only in-frame clones, not every one. Of 15,000 to 20,000 clones listed, roughly 91% are singletons. Sequenced: peripheral blood. These TCRs come from a woman aged 60-75 years with active COVID-19. Each CDR3 is given with its conserved first and last residue. The order of the fields is D gene, J gene, clone size, V gene, CDR3 protein, CDR3 DNA. A D gene is named only where the DNA matches it firmly. The size entry is marked missing in some rows and otherwise reads once, few, many or a size class.

TRBD1,TRBJ1-1,NA,TRBV5-5,CASSWGQGNTEAFF,TGTGCCAGCAGCTGGGGACAGGGGAACACTGAAGCTTTCTTT
TRBD2,TRBJ2-1,NA,TRBV12-3/TRBV12-4,CASSGLARNEQFF,TGTGCCAGCAGTGGACTAGCCCGCAATGAGCAGTTCTTC
TRBD1,TRBJ1-1,NA,TRBV5-1,CASSPGTGPNTEAFF,TGCGCCAGCAGCCCGGGGACAGGGCCAAACACTGAAGCTTTCTTT
TRBD1,TRBJ1-3,NA,TRBV19,CASRQGASGNTIYF,TGTGCCAGTAGACAGGGGGCATCTGGAAACACCATATATTTT
NA,TRBJ2-1,NA,TRBV9,CASSAYYNEQFF,TGTGCCAGCAGCGCCTACTACAATGAGCAGTTCTTC
NA,TRBJ2-7,NA,TRBV6-5,CASRPTLTGYEQYF,TGTGCCAGCAGGCCGACTTTGACAGGCTACGAGCAGTACTTC
TRBD1,TRBJ1-6,once,TRBV4-1,CASSQARDRGDYNSPLHF,TGCGCCAGCAGCCAAGCTAGGGACAGGGGGGACTATAATTCACCCCTCCACTTT
TRBD2,TRBJ2-1,once,TRBV7-3,CASSSGGSHNEQFF,TGTGCCAGCAGTAGCGGGGGGAGCCACAATGAGCAGTTCTTC
TRBD1,TRBJ1-4,NA,TRBV10-3,CASRGQGNEKLFF,TGTGCCAGTCGGGGACAGGGGAATGAAAAACTGTTTTTT
NA,TRBJ2-3,NA,TRBV6-6,CASSYFQGGTDTQYF,TGTGCCAGCAGTTACTTCCAGGGGGGAACAGATACGCAGTATTTT
NA,TRBJ1-1,NA,TRBV6-2/TRBV6-3,CASSYRNTEAFF,TGTGCCAGCAGTTACCGGAACACTGAAGCTTTCTTT
NA,TRBJ2-5,NA,TRBV27,CASSRFGVTAAINSQYF,TGTGCCAGCAGTAGATTTGGTGTGACCGCGGCCATCAATTCCCAGTACTTC
TRBD1,TRBJ2-7,NA,TRBV11-2,CASSFRLGQGTYEQYF,TGTGCCAGCAGCTTCCGTCTGGGACAGGGAACCTACGAGCAGTACTTC
TRBD2,TRBJ2-1,NA,TRBV5-4,CASSPGGLAGGNEQFF,TGTGCCAGCAGCCCAGGGGGACTAGCGGGGGGCAATGAGCAGTTCTTC
TRBD1,TRBJ1-2,NA,TRBV15,CATSSAKDRGRYTF,TGTGCCACCAGCAGTGCTAAGGACAGGGGCCGCTACACCTTC
TRBD1,TRBJ1-6,NA,TRBV7-8,CASSSRGQDYNSPLHF,TGTGCCAGCAGCTCCCGGGGACAGGACTATAATTCACCCCTCCACTTT
TRBD1,TRBJ2-7,NA,TRBV18,CASHPGTALDVNF,TGTGCCAGCCACCCCGGGACAGCACTGGATGTGAACTTC
NA,TRBJ1-6,NA,TRBV24-1,CATIAPTGRPYNSPLHF,TGTGCCACCATCGCCCCGACAGGCCGACCTTATAATTCACCCCTCCACTTT
NA,TRBJ1-1,once,TRBV5-8,CASSLRGGGTEAFF,TGTGCCAGCAGCTTGCGGGGCGGGGGCACTGAAGCTTTCTTT
NA,TRBJ2-3,NA,TRBV11-2,CASSLWVRGTDTQYF,TGTGCCAGCAGCTTATGGGTTCGGGGGACAGATACGCAGTATTTT
TRBD2,TRBJ2-2,NA,TRBV7-2,CASSTETSTELFF,TGTGCCAGCAGCACTGAGACTAGCACGGAGCTGTTTTTT
NA,TRBJ2-4,NA,TRBV19,CASSKGGTGENIQYF,TGTGCCAGTAGTAAGGGGGGGACTGGGGAAAACATTCAGTACTTC
NA,TRBJ1-5,NA,TRBV3-1/TRBV3-2,CASSENGVPNQPQHF,TGTGCCAGCAGCGAAAACGGGGTCCCTAATCAGCCCCAGCATTTT
NA,TRBJ2-1,NA,TRBV11-3,CASSLDRAGEGNEQFF,TGTGCCAGCAGCTTAGATCGGGCAGGGGAGGGCAATGAGCAGTTCTTC
TRBD1,TRBJ1-4,NA,TRBV6-5,CASSSSGGYEKLFF,TGTGCCAGCAGCTCCTCAGGGGGCTACGAAAAACTGTTTTTT
NA,TRBJ1-4,NA,TRBV3-1/TRBV3-2,CASSQERGVGPPGNEKLFF,TGTGCCAGCAGCCAAGAAAGGGGCGTGGGGCCGCCGGGCAATGAAAAACTGTTTTTT
NA,TRBJ2-2,NA,TRBV19,CASSTPGLTGELFF,TGTGCCAGTAGTACCCCAGGACTGACCGGGGAGCTGTTTTTT
TRBD1,TRBJ2-2,few,TRBV5-1,CASRTGQGVAGELFF,TGCGCCAGCAGGACGGGACAGGGAGTGGCCGGGGAGCTGTTTTTT
TRBD1,TRBJ1-2,NA,TRBV6-6,CASRHRAGGNYGYTF,TGTGCCAGCAGACACCGGGCAGGGGGCAACTATGGCTACACCTTC
NA,TRBJ2-5,NA,TRBV9,CASSGGGELAQYF,TGTGCCAGCAGCGGAGGAGGGGAGTTGGCCCAGTACTTC
TRBD1,TRBJ1-3,NA,TRBV19,CASSIGAGGHSGNTIYF,TGTGCCAGTAGTATAGGCGCAGGGGGTCACTCTGGAAACACCATATATTTT
NA,TRBJ1-3,few,TRBV6-5,CASSTQGRSGNTIYF,TGTGCCAGCAGTACACAGGGAAGGTCTGGAAACACCATATATTTT
TRBD1,TRBJ1-2,NA,TRBV4-1,CASSQWTGSSGYTF,TGCGCCAGCAGCCAGTGGACAGGCTCCTCTGGCTACACCTTC
NA,TRBJ2-2,NA,TRBV5-1,CASSVSGVPTGELFF,TGCGCCAGCAGCGTATCCGGGGTGCCCACCGGGGAGCTGTTTTTT
NA,TRBJ2-3,NA,TRBV2,CASSPLGGMGDTQYF,TGTGCCAGCAGTCCCCTTGGCGGGATGGGAGATACGCAGTATTTT
NA,TRBJ2-7,few,TRBV6-6,CASRVSGATRIYEQYF,TGTGCCAGCAGAGTCTCAGGGGCCACACGCATCTACGAGCAGTACTTC
NA,TRBJ1-6,NA,TRBV21-1,CASSKARGEISPLHF,TGTGCCAGCAGCAAAGCGCGGGGGGAGATTTCACCCCTCCACTTT
NA,TRBJ2-2,NA,TRBV11-3,CASSNGGPSANTGELFF,TGTGCCAGCAGTAACGGAGGACCGTCTGCGAACACCGGGGAGCTGTTTTTT